The sequence of this T cell receptor (beta chain) was determined in a study of graft-versus-host responses after intestinal transplantation (dated by TCRdb to the early 2020s). Notes on the research overall: Recipients received multivisceral, liver-intestinal, or isolated intestinal transplants. A cohort of roughly 25 intestinal transplant recipients, including one retransplant, was enrolled, and a few patients lacking pretransplant specimens were excluded. To identify alloreactive clones, pre-transplant mixed lymphocyte reaction products were sequenced and then compared with unstimulated pre-transplant donor and recipient T cells. Rather than going through the commercial service, samples from three later patients were sequenced in-house on an Illumina MiSeq and processed with MiXCR. Donor T cell macrochimerism was defined as a peak of at least 4% donor T cells among recipient peripheral blood mononuclear cells. Anti-thymocyte globulin induction was given to all recipients, followed by maintenance tacrolimus and steroids for approximately three years. Graft-versus-host and host-versus-graft alloreactive T cell clones were tracked in the graft, circulation and bone marrow after intestinal transplantation using bulk TCR-beta CDR3 sequencing. Overall study outcomes, separate from this receptor: Patients with donor T cell macrochimerism had high GvH to HvG T cell clonal ratios in their allografts. Peak levels of circulating GvH clones were associated with declines in HvG clones early after transplant. The relatively low number and heterogeneity of intestinal transplant patients limited the conclusions. GvH clones were detected in recipient bone marrow, and some appeared earlier in ileal mucosa or blood, consistent with an intestinal mucosal origin.

CDR3 length: 17 amino acids, cysteine to phenylalanine. Only the CDR3 DNA stays, 51 bases, in frame from base 1. Per the germline V gene, SGHDT is the CDR1 and YYEEEE is the CDR2. Deletion took 0 bases off V and 4 bases off J, with a span of 17 bases between the germline ends. This specimen's time point label, per the study, means: cells obtained before transplantation from donor or recipient. CD3+CD4+ and CD3+CD8+ populations were FACS-sorted from unstimulated pre-transplant donor and recipient cells taken from spleen or lymph nodes. This clone was observed a single time. Its antigen target is currently unknown. Base quality data are lacking; no much larger clone is found one base away. Receptor amplification or capture employed the immunoSEQ multiplex PCR assay. For most patients, genomic DNA was isolated using the Qiagen DNeasy Blood and Tissue Kit and was shipped frozen to Adaptive Biotechnologies for TCR sequencing. For most patients, genomic DNA was subjected to high-throughput TCR-beta CDR3 sequencing by Adaptive Biotechnologies. In the paper's pipeline: TCR sequencing data for around 19 patients were retrieved from Adaptive's ImmunoSEQ software; a few other patients were processed with MiXCR and VDJtools. To correct CD4 versus CD8 sorting errors, any sequence found in both subsets at a frequency ratio below 5:1 was removed. CDR3 nucleotide sequences shared by donor and recipient were removed because the origin of these sequences could not be assigned. At least 2-fold expansion over unstimulated cells and a minimum CFSE-low frequency of 0.002% (template counts) or 0.001% (read counts) were required for clones to be classified as alloreactive. Clones were considered mappable if detected in sequenced pre-transplant spleen, lymph node, or MLR CFSE-low populations of the donor or recipient. Cumulative frequency of alloreactive clones was calculated as a percentage of all sequences weighted by copy number. This is the immuneACCESS table as TCRdb keeps it, with only in-frame sequences that have V and J called. A part of the clones is gone; compared with another copy, unresolved V genes explain less than half, and the rest is unexplained. The V and J calls and clone size were taken over from that table, and D and trimming were inferred from the DNA. In all, the sample holds around 100,000 clones, and 90% to 95% of those were seen once. More than 0.95% of the sample belongs to the ten largest clones.

The specimen comprised unstimulated CD8+ T cells sorted from spleen or lymph node cells, sampled before transplant. This chain is built from TRBV5-6 and TRBJ2-1; the D gene is perhaps TRBD2, on 7 matching bases. The TCR was taken from a human donor who was the organ donor for an intestinal transplant. CDR3 protein: CASSLEGGGTKYNEQFF. Here is the DNA: TGTGCCAGCAGCTTGGAGGGGGGAGGGACAAAATACAATGAGCAGTTCTTC.